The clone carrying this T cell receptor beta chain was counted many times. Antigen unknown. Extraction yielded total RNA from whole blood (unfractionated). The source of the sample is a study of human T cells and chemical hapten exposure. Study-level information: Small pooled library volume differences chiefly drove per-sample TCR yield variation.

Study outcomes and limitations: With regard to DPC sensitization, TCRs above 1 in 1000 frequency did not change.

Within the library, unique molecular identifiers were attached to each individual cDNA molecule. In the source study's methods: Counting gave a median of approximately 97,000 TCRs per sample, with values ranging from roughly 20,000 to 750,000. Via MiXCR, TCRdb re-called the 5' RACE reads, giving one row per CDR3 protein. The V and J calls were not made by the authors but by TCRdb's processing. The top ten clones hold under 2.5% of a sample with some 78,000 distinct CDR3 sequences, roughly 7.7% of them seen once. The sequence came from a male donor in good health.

The CDR3 loop is CASSLGAGEAFF. CDR3 bases: TGTGCCAGCAGCCTCGGGGCAGGTGAAGCTTTCTTT. The chain recombines TRBV5-6 with TRBJ1-1; weak D call: TRBD1 (5 bases). The ends were cut back, 4 bases at V and 7 bases at J, with 11 bases in the middle. The CDR3 is 12 residues long. CDR1 is SGHDT, CDR2 YYEEEE, per germline.